Listed below are T cell receptor beta chains from one sample, sequenced in a study of spatial heterogeneity in lung cancer. TCRdb processed the 5' RACE reads anew with MiXCR; each CDR3 protein has one entry. The repertoire holds about 44,000 distinct CDR3 sequences, with around 13% as singletons. The starting material was PBMCs, obtained at surgery. The receptor set was obtained from a male donor with early-stage non-small cell lung cancer. The CDR3 runs from the conserved cysteine through the conserved F or W. The D gene is left open where the match is weak. The listing skips clone size in some rows; elsewhere it reads once, few, many or a size class.

many	TRBV10-3	.	TRBJ2-6	TGTGCCATCAGCCAGGACCCTAAATCTGGGGCCAACGTCCTGACTTTC	CAISQDPKSGANVLTF
many	TRBV13	TRBD2	TRBJ2-1	TGTGCCAGCAGCTTAAGCTGGACTAGCGCCCAGAATGAGCAGTTCTTC	CASSLSWTSAQNEQFF
.	TRBV5-1	TRBD2	TRBJ2-1	TGCGCCAGCAGCTTGACACTAGCGGCCAGCTACAATGAGCAGTTCTTC	CASSLTLAASYNEQFF
many	TRBV6-5	TRBD1	TRBJ1-2	TGTGCCAGCAGTTACCAGGGACAGGTACACTATGGCTACACCTTC	CASSYQGQVHYGYTF
many	TRBV5-6	.	TRBJ1-2	TGTGCCAGCAGCTCAAATAACTATGGCTACACCTTC	CASSSNNYGYTF
few	TRBV19	.	TRBJ2-7	TGTGCCAGTAGTATCGCTGGACCCGGGGCCACCTACGAGCAGTACTTC	CASSIAGPGATYEQYF
many	TRBV18	TRBD2	TRBJ2-3	TGTGCCAGCTCACCTCCTAGCGGGAGGGCCCTCGATACGCAGTATTTT	CASSPPSGRALDTQYF
many	TRBV6-5	TRBD2	TRBJ2-1	TGTGCCAGCAGTTACACGTCGGGAGGTTGGGACAATGAGCAGTTCTTC	CASSYTSGGWDNEQFF
.	TRBV4-1	TRBD2	TRBJ2-1	TGCGCCAGCAGTCCTAACATAGCGGGAGGGCCGAGGAATGAGCAGTTCTTC	CASSPNIAGGPRNEQFF
many	TRBV7-2	.	TRBJ2-5	TGTGCCAGCAGCTTCGGACCAGGGGTGCAAGAGACCCAGTACTTC	CASSFGPGVQETQYF
few	TRBV10-3	TRBD1	TRBJ1-2	TGTGCCATCAGCCCGGGACAGGGTGGAGGCTACACCTTC	CAISPGQGGGYTF
.	TRBV5-5	.	TRBJ1-2	TGTGCCGGTAATAAAGGCGATAGAGGCTACACCTTC	CAGNKGDRGYTF
.	TRBV5-1	TRBD1	TRBJ1-6	TGCGCCAGCAGCATGGGACAGGGGGGACATTCACCCCTCCACTTT	CASSMGQGGHSPLHF
.	TRBV7-8	TRBD2	TRBJ2-3	TGTGCCAGCAGCTTAGTGCAGCGGGGCAGCTACACAGATACGCAGTATTTT	CASSLVQRGSYTDTQYF
.	TRBV4-3	.	TRBJ1-4	TGCGCCAGCAGCCCCTTGACTGGGGAAAAACTGTTTTTT	CASSPLTGEKLFF
few	TRBV11-1	TRBD2	TRBJ2-1	TGTGCCAGCAGCTTAGGGGAGGGATGGCCCAATGAGCAGTTCTTC	CASSLGEGWPNEQFF
.	TRBV6-5	TRBD2	TRBJ2-3	TGTGCCAGCTCCCCCGGGACTAGCGGGACCACAGATACGCAGTATTTT	CASSPGTSGTTDTQYF
many	TRBV10-3	.	TRBJ2-7	TGTGCCATCACCGAAGAACAGGGTTACGAGCAGTACTTC	CAITEEQGYEQYF
few	TRBV6-1	.	TRBJ1-1	TGTGCCACCCGAGGCCAGCCTATGAACACTGAAGCTTTCTTT	CATRGQPMNTEAFF
.	TRBV7-2	.	TRBJ2-3	TGTGCCAGCAGCTTAGCCCCGGGATCCACAGATACGCAGTATTTT	CASSLAPGSTDTQYF
few	TRBV5-4	TRBD1	TRBJ1-6	TGTGCCAGCAGCTTGCGGGACAGTAATTCACCCCTCCACTTT	CASSLRDSNSPLHF
.	TRBV27	TRBD1	TRBJ1-4	TGTGCCAGCCCTACAGGGGGCATAAGTGAAAAACTGTTTTTT	CASPTGGISEKLFF
many	TRBV10-3	.	TRBJ2-7	TGTGCCCCCCACCTGAACCGGAGTCGGCGGCCCTACGAGCAGTACTTC	CAPHLNRSRRPYEQYF